These 18 T cell receptor beta chains were sequenced from one sample in a study of blood T cell repertoires in COVID-19. The repertoire was sequenced with immunoSEQ multiplex PCR; TCRdb's copy has only in-frame clones and lacks some. The sample comprises 15,000 or so clones, roughly 88% of which are singletons, and less than 3% rests with the top ten. Sequenced material: peripheral blood. Receptor source: a human donor in a cohort sampled during active COVID-19.

CDR3 DNA: TGTGCCAGCAGCTTAGAACGGACAGATACGCAGTATTTT. Translating gives CASSLERTDTQYF. The chain links TRBV7-2 to TRBJ2-3; D remains ambiguous. The V end was cut by 1 base, the J end by 3 bases, with 5 bases between. This CDR3 region has 13 residues. Germline lookup yields CDR1 SGHTA and CDR2 FQGNSA.

About this clone: Other DNA variants within this sample encode the same CDR3. The chain links TRBV24-1 to TRBJ2-7; no clear D. Germline CDR1 and CDR2: KGHDR and SFDVKD. The ends were cut back, 1 base at V and 3 bases at J, with 15 bases in the middle. This CDR3 is built from 16 residues. CDR3 in DNA: TGTGCCACCAGTGATTTACGACAAGGAAAGTGCTACGAGCAGTACTTC. It encodes CATSDLRQGKCYEQYF.

J is TRBJ2-2 and V is TRBV2, with D possibly TRBD1 on 7 matching bases. Germline V gives CDR1 SNHLY, CDR2 FYNNEI. This CDR3 comprises 14 residues. Trimming removed 7 bases at V and 6 bases at J, with 15 bases between. Here the CDR3 DNA reads TGTGCCAGCATTGCTCAGGGGGGATCCGGGGAGCTGTTTTTT. It encodes CASIAQGGSGELFF.

This clone was recorded only once. V is TRBV5-6 and J is TRBJ2-7; 7 nucleotides agree with TRBD1. V shed 1 base, J shed 2 bases, and the junction held 6 bases outside the gene matches. The CDR3 length is 15 residues. Germline V lookup: CDR1 SGHDT, CDR2 YYEEEE. The CDR3 reads CASSLTPGTAYEQYF. The CDR3 DNA follows: TGTGCCAGCAGCTTGACCCCCGGGACAGCCTACGAGCAGTACTTC.

This chain joins TRBV5-8 and TRBJ2-3; TRBD1 matches 8 bases. This CDR3 contains 14 residues. The V segment lost 6 bases and the J segment 1 base; nucleotides outside the gene matches: 4. Germline values: CDR1 SGHTS, CDR2 YDEGEE. The DNA for the CDR3 is TGTGCCAGCAACGACAGGGGCGGCACAGATACGCAGTATTTT. Encoded protein: CASNDRGGTDTQYF.

The chain has TRBV7-9 and TRBJ1-1; D call uncertain. Trimming shortened V by 5 bases and J by 3 bases, and 16 bases separated the two germline ends. Germline CDR1 and CDR2: SEHNR and FQNEAQ (reference sequence). The CDR3 consists of 15 residues. CDR3 amino acids: CASSPKAVHYTEAFF. The CDR3 DNA is TGTGCCAGCAGCCCAAAGGCGGTCCATTACACTGAAGCTTTCTTT.

The J gene is TRBJ2-5, the V gene TRBV19; the D is unclear. CDR1 LNHDA and CDR2 SQIVND come from the germline V gene (reference sequence). The length of the CDR3 is 14 residues. V was cut by 3 bases and J by 3 bases, with 11 bases left in between. The CDR3 spells CASSITQSEETQYF. In nucleotides, the CDR3 is TGTGCCAGTAGTATTACCCAGTCCGAAGAGACCCAGTACTTC. Full variable domain (rest looked up from reference TRBV19 and TRBJ2-5): DGGITQSPKYLFRKEGQNVTLSCEQNLNHDAMYWYRQDPGQGLRLIYYSQIVNDFQKGDIAEGYSVSREKKESFPLTVTSAQKNPTAFYLCASSITQSEETQYFGPGTRLLVL.

As DNA, the CDR3 is TGCAGCGTGCCCCGGGACAGGGTCTCTGGCTACACCTTC. This encodes CSVPRDRVSGYTF. The chain is built from TRBV29-1 and TRBJ1-2; TRBD1 matches 9 bases. The CDR3 is made up of 13 amino acids. V shed 6 bases, J shed 7 bases, and the junction held 9 bases outside the gene matches. CDR1 is SQVTM, CDR2 ANQGSEA, per germline. Based on the CDR3 plus reference TRBV29-1 and TRBJ1-2, the full variable domain is SAVISQKPSRDICQRGTSLTIQCQVDSQVTMMFWYRQQPGQSLTLIATANQGSEATYESGFVIDKFPISRPNLTFSTLTVSNMSPEDSSIYLCSVPRDRVSGYTFGSGTRLTVV.

The rearrangement uses TRBV27 and TRBJ2-1, with 8 positions matching TRBD1. V shed 6 bases and J 11 bases; nucleotides not matched to a gene: 12. Germline lookup yields CDR1 MNHEY and CDR2 SMNVEV (reference sequence). This CDR3 contains 14 residues. The CDR3 sequence: CASRAGQGQRKQFF. CDR3 in DNA: TGTGCCAGCAGGGCCGGACAGGGCCAACGGAAGCAGTTCTTC.

The rearrangement joins TRBV4-3 to TRBJ2-7; 7 bases map to TRBD2. CDR3 length equals 18 residues. Trimming at V came to 0 bases and at J to 2 bases, leaving 13 bases not matched to a gene. Germline CDR1 and CDR2: LGHNA and YSLEER. CDR3 in amino acids: CASSQDTLWGEGPYEQYF. For the CDR3, the DNA is TGCGCCAGCAGCCAAGATACTCTCTGGGGGGAGGGCCCCTACGAGCAGTACTTC.

This clone was seen once. The junction differs from germline at one of its ends, possibly a read error. The rearrangement uses TRBV11-2 and TRBJ2-7; the D gene is possibly TRBD1 (6 bases). Germline CDR1 SGHAT, CDR2 FQNNGV. The CDR3 has 15 residues. In DNA form, the CDR3 reads TGTGCCAGCAGCTTAGGGGGTAGGCAGGGGTGGACGATGGGCTTC. Amino acid sequence: CASSLGGRQGWTMGF. Supplemented by reference TRBV11-2 and TRBJ2-7, the full variable domain reads EAGVAQSPRYKIIEKRQSVAFWCNPISGHATLYWYQQILGQGPKLLIQFQNNGVVDDSQLPKDRFSAERLKGVDSTLKIQPAKLEDSAVYLCASSLGGRQGWTMGFGPGTRLTVT.

This chain uses TRBV7-8 with TRBJ1-1; maybe TRBD1 (6 bases). Deletions cut 6 bases from V and 8 bases from J, with 13 bases between. This CDR3 region has 12 residues. The germline V gene encodes CDR1 SGHVS and CDR2 FQNEAQ. The CDR3 sequence: CASSHDRTEAFF. The CDR3 DNA sequence: TGTGCCAGCAGTCACGACAGGACAGAAGCTTTCTTT.

The chain joins TRBV5-1 to TRBJ2-5, with D unresolved. The CDR3 runs to 12 residues. Looked up from germline, CDR1 is SGHRS and CDR2 is YFSETQ. Trimming cost V 0 bases and J 5 bases, with 5 bases left between them. This CDR3 is CASSLARETQYF. DNA for the CDR3: TGCGCCAGCAGCTTGGCGCGGGAGACCCAGTACTTC.

The chain uses TRBV9 and TRBJ2-2; possibly TRBD1 for D (5 bases). The ends were cut back, 4 bases at V and 5 bases at J, with 9 bases in the middle. CDR3 size: 13 residues. Germline V gene lookup returns CDR1 SGDLS and CDR2 YYNGEE. CDR3: CASSPKGTGELFF. The DNA for the CDR3 is TGTGCCAGCAGCCCGAAGGGGACCGGGGAGCTGTTTTTT.

About this clone: The junction departs from the called germline gene at one end, perhaps through a read error. The chain links TRBV6-1 to TRBJ2-3; possible D gene TRBD1, 5 bases. The germline CDR1 and CDR2 sequences are MNHNS and SASEGT. The CDR3 loop spans 14 amino acids. Written as DNA, the CDR3 is TGTGCCAGCAGGGAAGACAGTAGCACAGATACGCAGTATTTT. It specifies CASREDSSTDTQYF.

The V call is TRBV3-1 (or the pseudogene TRBV3-2), the J call TRBJ1-1; D might be TRBD1 (6 bases). V lost 3 bases to trimming and J lost 4 bases, with 9 bases between them. This CDR3 spans 13 amino acids. Germline V gene sequence: CDR1 LGHDT, CDR2 YNNKEL (reference sequence). CDR3 in DNA: TGTGCCAGCAGCCAGGGGGCGGCCACTGAAGCTTTCTTT. This translates into CASSQGAATEAFF.

V and J are TRBV7-9 and TRBJ1-1; 8 bases match TRBD1. CDR3 size: 14 residues. V trimming: 3 bases; J trimming: 5 bases; junction bases outside the gene matches: 5. Germline lookup yields CDR1 SEHNR and CDR2 FQNEAQ (reference sequence). The CDR3 spells CASSFRQGFTEAFF. CDR3 nucleotides: TGTGCCAGCAGCTTCAGACAGGGGTTTACTGAAGCTTTCTTT.

This CDR3 reads CASSVYSGELFF. CDR3 sequence (DNA): TGTGCCAGCAGCGTCTACTCCGGGGAGCTGTTTTTT. The J gene is TRBJ2-2, the V gene TRBV7-2; D call uncertain. CDR3 length: 12 amino acids. The V end lost 5 bases, the J end lost 6 bases, and 7 bases lay between the germline ends. Germline lookup yields CDR1 SGHTA and CDR2 FQGNSA.